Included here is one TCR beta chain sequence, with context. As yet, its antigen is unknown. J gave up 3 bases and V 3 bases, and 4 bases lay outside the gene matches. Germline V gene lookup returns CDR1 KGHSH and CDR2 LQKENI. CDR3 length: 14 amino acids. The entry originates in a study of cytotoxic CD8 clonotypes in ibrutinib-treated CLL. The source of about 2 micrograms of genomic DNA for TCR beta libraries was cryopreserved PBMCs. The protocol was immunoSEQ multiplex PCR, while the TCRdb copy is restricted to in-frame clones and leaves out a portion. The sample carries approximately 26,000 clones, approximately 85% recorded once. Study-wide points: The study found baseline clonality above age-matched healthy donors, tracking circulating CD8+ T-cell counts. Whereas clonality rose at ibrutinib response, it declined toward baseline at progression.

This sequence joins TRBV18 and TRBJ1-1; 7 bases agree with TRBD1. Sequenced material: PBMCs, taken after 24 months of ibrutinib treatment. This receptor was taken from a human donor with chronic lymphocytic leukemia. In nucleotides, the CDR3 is TGTGCCAGCTCACCCTTGACAGGGTACACTGAAGCTTTCTTT. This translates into CASSPLTGYTEAFF.